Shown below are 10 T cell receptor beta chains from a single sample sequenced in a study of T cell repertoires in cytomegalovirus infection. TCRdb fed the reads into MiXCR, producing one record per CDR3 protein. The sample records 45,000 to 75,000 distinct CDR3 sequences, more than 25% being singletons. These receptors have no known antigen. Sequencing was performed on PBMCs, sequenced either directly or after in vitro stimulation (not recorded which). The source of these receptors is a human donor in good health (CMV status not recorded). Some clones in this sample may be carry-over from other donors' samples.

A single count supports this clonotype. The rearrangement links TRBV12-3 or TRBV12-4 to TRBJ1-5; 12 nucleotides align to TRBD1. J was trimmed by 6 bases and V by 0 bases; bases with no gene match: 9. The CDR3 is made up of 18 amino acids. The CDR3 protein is CASSLAGGGTGGSQPQHF. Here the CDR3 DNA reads TGTGCCAGCAGTTTAGCAGGCGGCGGGACAGGGGGCTCTCAGCCCCAGCATTTT.

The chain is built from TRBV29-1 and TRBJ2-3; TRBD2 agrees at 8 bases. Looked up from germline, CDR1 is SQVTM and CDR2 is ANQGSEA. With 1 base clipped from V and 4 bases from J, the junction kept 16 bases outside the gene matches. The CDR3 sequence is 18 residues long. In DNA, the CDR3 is TGCAGCGTTGAAGGGGTGAGGGCACCAGCGGGAGCATCAGATACGCAGTATTTT. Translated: CSVEGVRAPAGASDTQYF.

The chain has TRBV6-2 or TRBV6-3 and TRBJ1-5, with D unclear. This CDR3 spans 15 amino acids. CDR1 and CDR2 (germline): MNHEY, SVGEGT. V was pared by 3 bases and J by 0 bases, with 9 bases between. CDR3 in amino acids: CASSYSRNSNQPQHF. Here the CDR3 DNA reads TGTGCCAGCAGTTATTCCAGAAATAGCAATCAGCCCCAGCATTTT.

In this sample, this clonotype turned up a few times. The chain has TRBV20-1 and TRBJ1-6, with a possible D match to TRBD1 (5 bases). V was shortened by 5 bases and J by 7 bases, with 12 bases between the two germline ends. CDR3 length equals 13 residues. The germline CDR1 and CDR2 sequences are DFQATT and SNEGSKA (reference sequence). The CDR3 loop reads CSAYGQVNSPLHF. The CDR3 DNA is TGCAGTGCTTACGGACAAGTCAATTCACCCCTCCACTTT.

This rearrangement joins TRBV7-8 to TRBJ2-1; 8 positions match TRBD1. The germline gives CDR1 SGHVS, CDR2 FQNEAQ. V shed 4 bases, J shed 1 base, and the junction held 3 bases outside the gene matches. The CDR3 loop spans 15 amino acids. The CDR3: CASSSDRGSYNEQFF. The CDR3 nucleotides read TGTGCCAGCAGCTCCGACAGGGGTTCCTACAATGAGCAGTTCTTC. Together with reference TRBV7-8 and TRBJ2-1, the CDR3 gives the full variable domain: GAGVSQSPRYKVAKRGQDVALRCDPISGHVSLFWYQQALGQGPEFLTYFQNEAQLDKSGLPSDRFFAERPEGSVSTLKIQRTQQEDSAVYLCASSSDRGSYNEQFFGPGTRLTVL.

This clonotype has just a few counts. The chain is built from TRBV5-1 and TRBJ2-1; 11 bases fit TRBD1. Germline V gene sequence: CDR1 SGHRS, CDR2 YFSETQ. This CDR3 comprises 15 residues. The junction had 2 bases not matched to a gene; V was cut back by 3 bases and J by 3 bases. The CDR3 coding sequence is TGCGCCAGCAGCTCCGGGACAGGGGGCTACAATGAGCAGTTCTTC. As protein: CASSSGTGGYNEQFF.

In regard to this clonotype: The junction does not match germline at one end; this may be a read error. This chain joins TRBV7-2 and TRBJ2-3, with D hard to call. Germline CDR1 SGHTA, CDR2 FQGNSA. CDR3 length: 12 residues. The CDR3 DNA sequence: TGTGCCAGCAGCCCTTCTGGGGATATGCAGTATTTT. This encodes CASSPSGDMQYF.

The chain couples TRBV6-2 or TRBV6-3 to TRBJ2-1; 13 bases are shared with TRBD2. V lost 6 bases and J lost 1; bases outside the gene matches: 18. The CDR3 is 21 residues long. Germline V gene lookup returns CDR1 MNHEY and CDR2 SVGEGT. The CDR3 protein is CASSLRGLRTSGSRSYNEQFF. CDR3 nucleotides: TGTGCCAGCAGCCTACGGGGCCTACGGACTAGCGGGAGTCGATCCTACAATGAGCAGTTCTTC.

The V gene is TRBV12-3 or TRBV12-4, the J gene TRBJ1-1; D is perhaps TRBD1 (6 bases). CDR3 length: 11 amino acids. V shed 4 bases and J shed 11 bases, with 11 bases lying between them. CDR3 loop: CASSWSGAAFF. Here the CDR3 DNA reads TGTGCCAGCAGTTGGTCAGGGGCGGCTTTCTTT.

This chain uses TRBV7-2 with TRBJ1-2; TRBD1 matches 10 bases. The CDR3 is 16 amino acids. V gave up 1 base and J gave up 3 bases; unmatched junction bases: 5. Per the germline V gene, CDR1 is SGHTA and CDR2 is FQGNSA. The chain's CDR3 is CASSLVGTGADYGYTF. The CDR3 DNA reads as TGTGCCAGCAGCTTAGTGGGGACAGGGGCGGACTATGGCTACACCTTC.